Listed here are 3 T cell receptor beta chains from one sample, sequenced in a study of T cell responses to AZD1222 COVID-19 vaccine (dated by TCRdb to the early 2020s). Libraries were built with the immunoSEQ multiplex PCR assay. Sourced from immuneACCESS, this table was stored by TCRdb with only in-frame sequences that have V and J called. A share of the clones is absent; for the studies checked, an unresolved V gene accounts for under half, and the remainder has no known explanation. Across this sample there are fewer than 200,000 clones, with about 83% seen only once. Of the sample, 1.1% is held by the ten largest clones. According to the study, the label for this sample's time point signals: about 28 days (+/-7) after the second vaccine dose. The sample here was peripheral blood, taken 28 days after the second AZD1222 dose. Receptor source: an adult who received the AZD1222 COVID-19 vaccine.

J is TRBJ2-3 and V is TRBV4-3; TRBD2 agrees at 12 bases. Germline CDR1 is LGHNA and CDR2 is YSLEER. The CDR3 has 20 amino acids. With V trimmed by 1 base and J by 4 bases, 15 bases remained unmatched. In DNA, the CDR3 is TGCGCCAGCAGCCAAGCCCCAGCTAGCGGGGGGGCGAGTGGCGCAGATACGCAGTATTTT. This encodes CASSQAPASGGASGADTQYF.

The rearrangement uses TRBV27 and TRBJ1-6; 8 bases fit TRBD1. Germline CDR1 MNHEY, CDR2 SMNVEV (reference sequence). This CDR3 is built from 14 residues. V lost 3 bases and J lost 7; bases outside the gene matches: 2. CDR3 DNA sequence: TGTGCCAGCAGTTTCCAGGGGGCCAATTCACCCCTCCACTTT. It translates to CASSFQGANSPLHF.

V is TRBV9 and J is TRBJ1-4; D is ambiguous. The length of the CDR3 is 14 residues. Trimming stripped 0 bases from V and 5 bases from J, with 8 bases between. Germline loops: CDR1 SGDLS, CDR2 YYNGEE. CDR3 residues: CASSVGQYNEKLFF. The CDR3 bases are TGTGCCAGCAGCGTAGGGCAGTACAATGAAAAACTGTTTTTT.